Listed here are 20 T cell receptor beta chains from one sample, sequenced in a study of shared clonotypes between healthy human individuals. The protocol was immunoSEQ multiplex PCR, while the TCRdb copy is restricted to in-frame clones and leaves out a portion. The sample shows a few hundred thousand clones, about 80% of them seen only once. The sequenced material came from PBMCs. The receptors stem from a woman between 40 and 55 years old in good health. Some clones in this sample may be carry-over from other donors' samples.

This clone was found many times. This chain uses TRBV2 with TRBJ2-7, with D perhaps TRBD2 (6 bases). Germline CDR1 and CDR2: SNHLY and FYNNEI. V lost 5 bases to trimming and J lost 3 bases, with 14 bases between them. The CDR3 totals 14 residues. The CDR3 region is CASSYYGRGYEQYF. In DNA form, the CDR3 reads TGTGCCAGCAGTTACTACGGGAGAGGCTACGAGCAGTACTTC.

The CDR3 is CAISDRGQETQYF. The CDR3 bases are TGTGCCATCAGTGATCGGGGGCAAGAGACCCAGTACTTC. The chain recombines TRBV10-3 with TRBJ2-5; weak D call: TRBD2 (6 bases). CDR1 is ENHRY and CDR2 is SYGVKD in the germline V gene. CDR3 length equals 13 residues. Trimming took off 3 bases at V and 2 bases at J, with 7 bases between the two ends.

The rearrangement uses TRBV30 and TRBJ2-7, with 13 positions matching TRBD2. The CDR3 spans 15 residues. The V gene's germline CDR1 is GTSNPN and CDR2 SVGIG (reference sequence). After removal of 3 bases from V and 5 bases from J, the junction contained 7 bases not matched to a gene. This CDR3 is CAWRAGTSGIHEQYF. For the CDR3, the DNA is TGTGCCTGGAGGGCCGGGACTAGCGGGATCCACGAGCAGTACTTC.

The chain links TRBV10-3 to TRBJ2-3; TRBD1 or TRBD2 may be the D gene (5 bases each). Between the trimmed V and J ends, which lost 4 bases and 2 bases, there was a span of 10 bases. CDR3 size: 14 residues. Looked up from germline, CDR1 is ENHRY and CDR2 is SYGVKD. In nucleotides, the CDR3 is TGTGCCATCAGTGTCGTGGGGGACACAGATACGCAGTATTTT. Translating it yields CAISVVGDTDTQYF.

This clone was counted a single time. The chain is built from TRBV5-4 and TRBJ2-7; TRBD2 matches 7 bases. V was pared by 0 bases and J by 1 base, with 4 bases of the junction left unmatched. Germline CDR1 is SGHNT and CDR2 is YYREEE (reference sequence). The CDR3 sequence is 15 residues long. CDR3 residues: CASSLGRLASYEQYF. CDR3 DNA: TGTGCCAGCAGCTTGGGTCGACTAGCTTCCTACGAGCAGTACTTC.

The chain uses TRBV4-1 and TRBJ1-2; 8 nucleotides agree with TRBD1. The V gene end was trimmed by 4 bases and the J gene end by 5 bases; junction bases not matched to a gene: 6. Germline-derived CDR1 and CDR2 are MGHRA and YSYEKL. CDR3 length equals 14 residues. The CDR3 sequence: CASSLGQGEYGYTF. The CDR3 region has the DNA TGCGCCAGCAGCCTTGGACAGGGTGAATATGGCTACACCTTC.

The chain employs TRBV7-9 and TRBJ1-2, with TRBD1 as a possible D gene (6 bases). Trimming cost V 9 bases and J 1 base, with 15 bases left between them. The CDR3 spans 14 residues. CDR1 and CDR2 (germline): SEHNR, FQNEAQ (reference sequence). DNA of the CDR3: TGTGCCAGTTTCACCGGACAGCTTAACTATGGCTACACCTTC. This encodes CASFTGQLNYGYTF.

This clone was observed a few times. V is TRBV7-8 and J is TRBJ2-7, with D uncertain. The V end lost 4 bases, the J end lost 2 bases, and 12 bases lay between the germline ends. Germline values: CDR1 SGHVS, CDR2 FQNEAQ. The CDR3 sequence is 14 residues long. CDR3 amino acids: CASSSGPTAYEQYF. The CDR3, as DNA: TGTGCCAGCAGCTCCGGCCCAACAGCCTACGAGCAGTACTTC.

The table lists this clone with a count of one. This chain links TRBV27 with TRBJ1-4; D is unclear. The CDR3 totals 13 residues. Trimming took off 2 bases at V and 8 bases at J, with 9 bases between the two ends. CDR1 and CDR2 (germline): MNHEY, SMNVEV (reference sequence). The CDR3 nucleotides read TGTGCCAGCAGTTTAGCTAGGGCGGAAAAACTGTTTTTT. Protein sequence: CASSLARAEKLFF.

The rearrangement uses TRBV19 and TRBJ1-3, with D unresolved. Trimming left V 9 bases short and J 4 bases short, with 7 bases between. The CDR3 has 11 amino acids. Germline CDR1 is LNHDA and CDR2 is SQIVND (reference sequence). This chain's CDR3 is CASRRGNTIYF. For the CDR3, the DNA is TGTGCCAGCAGGCGAGGAAACACCATATATTTT.

The chain is built from TRBV2 and TRBJ2-1; D is uncertain. Trimming removed 1 base at V and 8 bases at J, with 9 bases between. The CDR3 is 13 amino acids. Germline V gives CDR1 SNHLY, CDR2 FYNNEI. CDR3 DNA sequence: TGTGCCAGCAGTGAAGGTCGTAATTATGAGCAGTTCTTC. Protein sequence: CASSEGRNYEQFF. The whole variable domain, remainder taken from reference TRBV2 and TRBJ2-1, is EPEVTQTPSHQVTQMGQEVILRCVPISNHLYFYWYRQILGQKVEFLVSFYNNEISEKSEIFDDQFSVERPDGSNFTLKIRSTKLEDSAMYFCASSEGRNYEQFFGPGTRLTVL.

The CDR3: CAWRPKREWMYEQYF. As DNA, the CDR3 is TGTGCCTGGAGACCAAAGCGGGAGTGGATGTACGAGCAGTACTTC. This chain connects TRBV30 to TRBJ2-5; 8 positions match TRBD2. Gene TRBJ2-7 matches the end of the DNA better, so the J call may be wrong. The CDR3 consists of 15 residues. Germline CDR1 GTSNPN, CDR2 SVGIG (reference sequence).

The chain links TRBV7-9 to TRBJ2-7, with 10 bases that match TRBD2. The germline CDR1 and CDR2 sequences are SEHNR and FQNEAQ (reference sequence). The CDR3 is 15 residues long. V was clipped by 5 bases and J by 2 bases; unmatched bases: 6. The CDR3 nucleotides read TGTGCCAGCAGCATCTCTAGCGGGAGTGCCTACGAGCAGTACTTC. Translating it yields CASSISSGSAYEQYF.

This clone was recorded once. The chain combines TRBV27 with TRBJ1-1; D not certain. Per germline, CDR1 MNHEY and CDR2 SMNVEV (reference sequence). The CDR3 spans 14 residues. V lost 6 bases, J lost 0 bases, and 11 bases lay in between. The CDR3 DNA sequence: TGTGCCAGCAGAGGAACGGCAATGAACACTGAAGCTTTCTTT. Its protein is CASRGTAMNTEAFF.

For this clone: Given the absence of the conserved phenylalanine or tryptophan at the CDR3 end, a read error is likely. The rearrangement joins TRBV5-4 to TRBJ1-2; no clear D gene. Germline V CDR1 and CDR2: SGHNT, YYREEE (reference sequence). The CDR3 totals 15 residues. Trimming removed 1 base at V and 0 bases at J, with 10 bases between. Here the CDR3 reads CASSLRLGPNYGYTL. Here the CDR3 DNA reads TGTGCCAGCAGCTTGCGTCTCGGGCCTAACTATGGCTACACCCTC.

V and J are TRBV6-5 and TRBJ2-1; 9 nucleotides align to TRBD2. Germline V gene data show CDR1 as MNHEY and CDR2 as SVGAGI. The J segment lost 7 bases and the V segment lost 0 bases, leaving 4 bases of the junction unmatched. The CDR3 is 15 amino acids. The CDR3, as DNA: TGTGCCAGCAGTTACTCGATTACTAGCGGGAATGAGCAGTTCTTC. This codes for CASSYSITSGNEQFF.

Note on this clone: Other DNA variants within this sample encode the same CDR3. This sequence joins TRBV18 and TRBJ1-4; D not certain. CDR3 length equals 14 residues. Germline CDR1 is KGHSH and CDR2 is LQKENI. Trimming left V 3 bases short and J 0 bases short, with 5 bases between. The CDR3 DNA reads TGTGCCAGCTCACCTGGAGCAACTAATGAAAAACTGTTTTTT. It codes for CASSPGATNEKLFF. Supplemented by reference TRBV18 and TRBJ1-4, the full variable domain reads NAGVMQNPRHLVRRRGQEARLRCSPMKGHSHVYWYRQLPEEGLKFMVYLQKENIIDESGMPKERFSAEFPKEGPSILRIQQVVRGDSAAYFCASSPGATNEKLFFGSGTQLSVL.

In DNA form, the CDR3 reads TGTGCCAGCTCACCAGTGGGGTCGGCCGGCTACACCTTC. This gives the protein CASSPVGSAGYTF. V is TRBV18 and J is TRBJ1-2; D unclear. The CDR3 spans 13 residues. The V and J ends lost 2 bases and 8 bases respectively, with 12 bases between them. Germline V gene sequence: CDR1 KGHSH, CDR2 LQKENI.

The chain joins TRBV19 to TRBJ1-5; D is ambiguous. Trimming shortened V by 4 bases and J by 4 bases, and 17 bases separated the two germline ends. CDR1 is LNHDA, CDR2 SQIVND, per germline (reference sequence). The CDR3 has 16 residues. The CDR3 nucleotides are TGTGCCAGTAGTAGATTTCCAGACGATAGTAATCAGCCCCAGCATTTT. Protein: CASSRFPDDSNQPQHF.

The chain combines TRBV28 with TRBJ2-7; 7 positions match TRBD1. The ends lost 3 bases at V and 1 base at J; junction bases unmatched: 6. Looked up from germline, CDR1 is MDHEN and CDR2 is SYDVKM. CDR3 length: 15 residues. The CDR3 nucleotides are TGTGCCAGCAGTTTTGACAGGGTGGGATCCTACGAGCAGTACTTC. Protein: CASSFDRVGSYEQYF.